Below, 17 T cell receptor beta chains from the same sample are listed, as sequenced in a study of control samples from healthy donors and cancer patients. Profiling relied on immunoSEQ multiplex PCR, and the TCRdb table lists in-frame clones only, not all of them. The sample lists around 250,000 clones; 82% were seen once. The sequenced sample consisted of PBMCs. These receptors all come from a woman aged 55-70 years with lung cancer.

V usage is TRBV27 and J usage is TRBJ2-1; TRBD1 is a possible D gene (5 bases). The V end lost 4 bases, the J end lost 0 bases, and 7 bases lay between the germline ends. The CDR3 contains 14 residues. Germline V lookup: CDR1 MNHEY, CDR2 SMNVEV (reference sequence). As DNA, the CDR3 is TGTGCCAGCAGTTATACAGGCTCCTACAATGAGCAGTTCTTC. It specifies CASSYTGSYNEQFF.

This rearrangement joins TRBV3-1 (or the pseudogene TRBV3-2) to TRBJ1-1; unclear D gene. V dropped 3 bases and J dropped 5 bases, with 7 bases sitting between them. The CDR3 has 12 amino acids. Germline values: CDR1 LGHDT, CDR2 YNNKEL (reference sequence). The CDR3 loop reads CASSHRRTEAFF. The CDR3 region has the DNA TGTGCCAGCAGCCATCGAAGGACTGAAGCTTTCTTT.

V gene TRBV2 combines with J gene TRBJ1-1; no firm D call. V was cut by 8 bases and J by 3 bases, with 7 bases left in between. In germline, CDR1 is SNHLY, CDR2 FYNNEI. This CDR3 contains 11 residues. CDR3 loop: CASLADTEAFF. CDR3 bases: TGTGCCAGCCTTGCGGACACTGAAGCTTTCTTT.

The CDR3 is CASSEAGGSSYEQYF. The DNA for the CDR3 is TGTGCCAGCAGTGAAGCGGGGGGAAGCTCCTACGAGCAGTACTTC. The chain joins TRBV27 to TRBJ2-7; 9 bases map to TRBD2. Germline lookup yields CDR1 MNHEY and CDR2 SMNVEV (reference sequence). The CDR3 sequence is 15 residues long. V was pared by 5 bases and J by 0 bases, with 5 bases of the junction left unmatched.

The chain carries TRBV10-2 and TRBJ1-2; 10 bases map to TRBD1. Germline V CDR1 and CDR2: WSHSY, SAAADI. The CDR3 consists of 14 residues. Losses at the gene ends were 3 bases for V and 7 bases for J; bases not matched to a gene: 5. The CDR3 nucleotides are TGCGCCAGCAGTGAACGGGACAGGGGAAGTGGCTACACCTTC. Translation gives CASSERDRGSGYTF.

This chain's CDR3 is CAWDTGIGQPQHF. DNA of the CDR3: TGTGCCTGGGACACAGGGATAGGTCAGCCCCAGCATTTT. This chain joins TRBV30 and TRBJ1-5, with D possibly TRBD1 on 6 matching bases. CDR3 length: 13 amino acids. Germline V CDR1 and CDR2: GTSNPN, SVGIG (reference sequence). Trimming pared 5 bases from V and 6 bases from J, leaving 14 bases between. Full variable domain (outside the CDR3, taken from reference TRBV30 and TRBJ1-5): SQTIHQWPATLVQPVGSPLSLECTVEGTSNPNLYWYRQAAGRGLQLLFYSVGIGQISSEVPQNLSASRPQDRQFILSSKKLLLSDSGFYLCAWDTGIGQPQHFGDGTRLSIL.

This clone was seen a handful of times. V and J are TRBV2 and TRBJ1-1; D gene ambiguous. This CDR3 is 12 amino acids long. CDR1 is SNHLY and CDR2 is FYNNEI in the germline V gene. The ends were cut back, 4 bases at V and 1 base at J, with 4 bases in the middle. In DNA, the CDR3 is TGTGCCAGCAGTGCGGGGAACACTGAAGCTTTCTTT. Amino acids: CASSAGNTEAFF.

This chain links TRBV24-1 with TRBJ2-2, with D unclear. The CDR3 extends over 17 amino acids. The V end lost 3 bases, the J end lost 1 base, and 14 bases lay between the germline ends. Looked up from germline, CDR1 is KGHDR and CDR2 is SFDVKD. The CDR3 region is CATSDPWKGGNTGELFF. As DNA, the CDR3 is TGTGCCACCAGTGATCCCTGGAAGGGCGGGAACACCGGGGAGCTGTTTTTT.

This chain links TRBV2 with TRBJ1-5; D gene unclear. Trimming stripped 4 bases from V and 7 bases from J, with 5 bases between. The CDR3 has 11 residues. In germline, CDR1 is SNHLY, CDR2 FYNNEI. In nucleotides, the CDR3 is TGTGCCAGCAGTGTCAACCAGCCCCAGCATTTT. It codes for CASSVNQPQHF.

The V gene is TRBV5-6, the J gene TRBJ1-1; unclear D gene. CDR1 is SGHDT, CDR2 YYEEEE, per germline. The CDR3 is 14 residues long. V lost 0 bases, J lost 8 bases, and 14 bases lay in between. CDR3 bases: TGTGCCAGCAGCTTGGAAGTGGGGTCGGGGGAAGCTTTCTTT. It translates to CASSLEVGSGEAFF.

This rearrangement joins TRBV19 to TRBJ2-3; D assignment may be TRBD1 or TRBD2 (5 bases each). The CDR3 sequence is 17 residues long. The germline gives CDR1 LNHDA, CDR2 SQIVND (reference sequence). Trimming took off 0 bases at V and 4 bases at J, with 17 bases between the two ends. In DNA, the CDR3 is TGTGCCAGTAGTATAGATCGAGGGGCAGGCCCGCCAGATACGCAGTATTTT. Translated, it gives CASSIDRGAGPPDTQYF.

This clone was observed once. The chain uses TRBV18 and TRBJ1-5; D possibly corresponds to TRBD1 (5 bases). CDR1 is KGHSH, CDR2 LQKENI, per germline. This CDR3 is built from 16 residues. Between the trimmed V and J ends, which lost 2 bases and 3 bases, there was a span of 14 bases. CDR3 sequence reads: CASSPERAGLNQPQHF. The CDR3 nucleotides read TGTGCCAGCTCACCAGAGCGGGCAGGGCTCAATCAGCCCCAGCATTTT.

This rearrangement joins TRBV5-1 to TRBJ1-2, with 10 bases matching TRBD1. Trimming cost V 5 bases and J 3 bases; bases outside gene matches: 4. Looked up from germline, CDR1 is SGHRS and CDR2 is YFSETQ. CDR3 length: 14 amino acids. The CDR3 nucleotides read TGCGCCAGCAGATTGACAGGGGGCGACTATGGCTACACCTTC. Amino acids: CASRLTGGDYGYTF. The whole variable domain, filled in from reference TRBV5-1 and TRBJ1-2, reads KAGVTQTPRYLIKTRGQQVTLSCSPISGHRSVSWYQQTPGQGLQFLFEYFSETQRNKGNFPGRFSGRQFSNSRSEMNVSTLELGDSALYLCASRLTGGDYGYTFGSGTRLTVV.

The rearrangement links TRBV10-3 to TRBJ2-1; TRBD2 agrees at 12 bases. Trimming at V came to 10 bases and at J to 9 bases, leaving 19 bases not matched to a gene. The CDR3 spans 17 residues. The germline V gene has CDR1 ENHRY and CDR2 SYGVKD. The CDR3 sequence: CANQGNGLAGRLGEQFF. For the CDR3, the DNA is TGTGCCAACCAGGGGAACGGACTAGCGGGACGCCTCGGTGAGCAGTTCTTC.

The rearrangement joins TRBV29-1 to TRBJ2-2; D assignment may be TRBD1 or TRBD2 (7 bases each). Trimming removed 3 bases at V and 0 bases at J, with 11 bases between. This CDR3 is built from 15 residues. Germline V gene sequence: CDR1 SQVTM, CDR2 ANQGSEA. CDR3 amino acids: CSVESGTANTGELFF. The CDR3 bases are TGCAGCGTTGAGAGCGGGACAGCGAACACCGGGGAGCTGTTTTTT.

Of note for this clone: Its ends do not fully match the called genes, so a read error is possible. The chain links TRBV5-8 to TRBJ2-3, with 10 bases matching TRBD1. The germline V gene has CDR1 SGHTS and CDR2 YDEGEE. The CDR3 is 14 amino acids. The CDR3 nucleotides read TGTGCCAGCAGCCGCCGGGACAGGGGATCCTCGGTGGATTTT. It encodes CASSRRDRGSSVDF.

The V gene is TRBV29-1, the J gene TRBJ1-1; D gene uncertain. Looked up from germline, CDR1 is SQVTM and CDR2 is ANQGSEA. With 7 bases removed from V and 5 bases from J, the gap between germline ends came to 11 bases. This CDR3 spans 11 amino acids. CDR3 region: CSAARETEAFF. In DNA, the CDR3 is TGCAGCGCCGCTAGGGAGACTGAAGCTTTCTTT.